These T cell receptor beta chains were read from a single sample in a study of T cells in Graves' hyperthyroidism and ophthalmopathy. TCRdb processed the multiplex PCR reads anew with MiXCR; each CDR3 protein has one entry. The sample includes 500,000 to 600,000 distinct CDR3 sequences, just under 20% of them seen just once. Sequencing input: blood. The origin of the receptors is a man aged 35 to 55 with Graves' ophthalmopathy. Each CDR3 is given with its conserved first and last residue. D genes are given only for firm matches. Expanded clones get a size class; other rows say once, few or many, or leave the size out.

j_call: TRBJ2-7
d_call: .
clone_size: many
cdr3_length: 15
v_call: TRBV28
cdr3_nt: TGTGCCAGCAGTTTCCCTGGCTTGGTAAACTACGAGCAGTACTTC
cdr3_aa: CASSFPGLVNYEQYF

j_call: TRBJ2-1
d_call: .
clone_size: many
cdr3_length: 11
v_call: TRBV7-9
cdr3_nt: TGTGCCAGCAGCTGGGGTAATGAGCAGTTCTTC
cdr3_aa: CASSWGNEQFF

j_call: TRBJ2-2
d_call: TRBD1
clone_size: .
cdr3_length: 16
v_call: TRBV5-1
cdr3_nt: TGCGCCAGCAGCTCGGGACAGGGAATGGACACCGGGGAGCTGTTTTTT
cdr3_aa: CASSSGQGMDTGELFF

j_call: TRBJ2-5
d_call: TRBD2
clone_size: .
cdr3_length: 15
v_call: TRBV5-1
cdr3_nt: TGCGCCACCACCCGGGGAGGGGAAGGTCGAGAGACCCAGTACTTC
cdr3_aa: CATTRGGEGRETQYF

j_call: TRBJ1-6
d_call: .
clone_size: .
cdr3_length: 16
v_call: TRBV5-1
cdr3_nt: TGCGCCAGCAGCCCCGCTAACAGTGTTTATAATTCACCCCTCCACTTT
cdr3_aa: CASSPANSVYNSPLHF

j_call: TRBJ2-5
d_call: TRBD2
clone_size: few
cdr3_length: 17
v_call: TRBV7-3
cdr3_nt: TGTGCCAGCAGCTCGGGACTAGCGGGAGGGTTTCAAGAGACCCAGTACTTC
cdr3_aa: CASSSGLAGGFQETQYF

j_call: TRBJ1-5
d_call: .
clone_size: .
cdr3_length: 13
v_call: TRBV28
cdr3_nt: TGTGCCAGCAGTTCATGGGGCAATCAGCCCCAGCATTTT
cdr3_aa: CASSSWGNQPQHF

j_call: TRBJ2-7
d_call: .
clone_size: .
cdr3_length: 11
v_call: TRBV20-1
cdr3_nt: TGCAGTGCTAGAGATACCTACGAGCAGTACTTC
cdr3_aa: CSARDTYEQYF

j_call: TRBJ1-3
d_call: TRBD1
clone_size: few
cdr3_length: 16
v_call: TRBV30
cdr3_nt: TGTGCCTGGAGTGTCAGGGGGGGCACCTCTGGAAACACCATATATTTT
cdr3_aa: CAWSVRGGTSGNTIYF

j_call: TRBJ1-5
d_call: .
clone_size: few
cdr3_length: 13
v_call: TRBV27
cdr3_nt: TGTGCCAGCAGTGACATCCACAATCAGCCCCAGCATTTT
cdr3_aa: CASSDIHNQPQHF

j_call: TRBJ1-1
d_call: .
clone_size: .
cdr3_length: 15
v_call: TRBV19
cdr3_nt: TGTGCCAGTAGTATCGAGGGGTTTACGGACACTGAAGCTTTCTTT
cdr3_aa: CASSIEGFTDTEAFF

j_call: TRBJ2-7
d_call: .
clone_size: few
cdr3_length: 14
v_call: TRBV27
cdr3_nt: TGTGCCAGCAACCCTCGGGGACTTCCCTACGAGCAGTACTTC
cdr3_aa: CASNPRGLPYEQYF

j_call: TRBJ1-6
d_call: .
clone_size: .
cdr3_length: 14
v_call: TRBV10-3
cdr3_nt: TGTGCCATCAGGGACGACTCCTATAATTCACCCCTCCACTTT
cdr3_aa: CAIRDDSYNSPLHF

j_call: TRBJ2-1
d_call: TRBD1
clone_size: few
cdr3_length: 13
v_call: TRBV7-8
cdr3_nt: TGTGCCAGCAGGACAGGGACAGGGTCGGAGCAGTTCTTC
cdr3_aa: CASRTGTGSEQFF

j_call: TRBJ2-4
d_call: .
clone_size: .
cdr3_length: 13
v_call: TRBV20-1
cdr3_nt: TGCAGTGCTAGAGGGGACACTCAAAACATTCAGTACTTC
cdr3_aa: CSARGDTQNIQYF

j_call: TRBJ1-2
d_call: TRBD1
clone_size: .
cdr3_length: 13
v_call: TRBV2
cdr3_nt: TGTGCCAGCAGAGCCGGGACAGTCTATGGCTACACCTTC
cdr3_aa: CASRAGTVYGYTF

j_call: TRBJ2-7
d_call: TRBD1
clone_size: few
cdr3_length: 16
v_call: TRBV10-3
cdr3_nt: TGTGCCATCAGTGAGTTGCGGGACAGGGATCCCCACGAGCAGTACTTC
cdr3_aa: CAISELRDRDPHEQYF

j_call: TRBJ2-7
d_call: .
clone_size: few
cdr3_length: 14
v_call: TRBV28
cdr3_nt: TGTGCCAGCAGTTTGCCGACAAACACCTACGAGCAGTACTTC
cdr3_aa: CASSLPTNTYEQYF

j_call: TRBJ1-3
d_call: .
clone_size: .
cdr3_length: 13
v_call: TRBV30
cdr3_nt: TGTGCCCTCGAGGGGGGGCATGGAAACACCATATATTTT
cdr3_aa: CALEGGHGNTIYF

j_call: TRBJ1-2
d_call: .
clone_size: .
cdr3_length: 18
v_call: TRBV4-1
cdr3_nt: TGCGCCAGCAGCCAAGATTGGGGGGGGGCCCAATTTAACTATGGCTACACCTTC
cdr3_aa: CASSQDWGGAQFNYGYTF

j_call: TRBJ2-7
d_call: TRBD2
clone_size: .
cdr3_length: 17
v_call: TRBV15
cdr3_nt: TGTGCCACCAGCAGGGTCCTGGGACTAGCGGCCTCCTACGAGCAGTACTTC
cdr3_aa: CATSRVLGLAASYEQYF

j_call: TRBJ1-4
d_call: .
clone_size: .
cdr3_length: 15
v_call: TRBV5-1
cdr3_nt: TGCGCCAGCAGCTTGCACCCGGGAGCAAATGAAAAACTGTTTTTT
cdr3_aa: CASSLHPGANEKLFF

j_call: TRBJ2-1
d_call: .
clone_size: few
cdr3_length: 14
v_call: TRBV27
cdr3_nt: TGTGCCAGCAGTTTGAGGACACTCTACAATGAGCAGTTCTTC
cdr3_aa: CASSLRTLYNEQFF

j_call: TRBJ2-1
d_call: .
clone_size: many
cdr3_length: 15
v_call: TRBV28
cdr3_nt: TGTGCCAGCAGTCGCCGAGATCTGTCAGGAAGTGAGCAGTTCTTC
cdr3_aa: CASSRRDLSGSEQFF

j_call: TRBJ2-1
d_call: .
clone_size: .
cdr3_length: 15
v_call: TRBV5-1
cdr3_nt: TGCGCCAGCAGCTTGGGATCCAGGGGTCTCTATGAGCAGTTCTTC
cdr3_aa: CASSLGSRGLYEQFF

j_call: TRBJ2-3
d_call: .
clone_size: many
cdr3_length: 16
v_call: TRBV6-1
cdr3_nt: TGTGCCAGCAGTCGACCTGGGCTAGTTAGCACAGATACGCAGTATTTT
cdr3_aa: CASSRPGLVSTDTQYF

j_call: TRBJ2-7
d_call: TRBD1
clone_size: .
cdr3_length: 14
v_call: TRBV29-1
cdr3_nt: TGCAGCGTGAGACCCGGGACAGGTATCTACGAGCAGTACTTC
cdr3_aa: CSVRPGTGIYEQYF

j_call: TRBJ1-1
d_call: .
clone_size: many
cdr3_length: 16
v_call: TRBV18
cdr3_nt: TGTGCCAGCTCCCAAACAGGGATTAAATCGAACACTGAAGCTTTCTTT
cdr3_aa: CASSQTGIKSNTEAFF

j_call: TRBJ2-1
d_call: .
clone_size: many
cdr3_length: 11
v_call: TRBV30
cdr3_nt: TGTGCCTGGAGTACCCTCAATGAGCAGTTCTTC
cdr3_aa: CAWSTLNEQFF

j_call: TRBJ2-7
d_call: .
clone_size: .
cdr3_length: 16
v_call: TRBV11-2
cdr3_nt: TGTGCCAGCAGCTTATTAGGGGGGAGGTCGCGGGACGAGCAGTACTTC
cdr3_aa: CASSLLGGRSRDEQYF

j_call: TRBJ2-5
d_call: TRBD1
clone_size: few
cdr3_length: 14
v_call: TRBV7-3
cdr3_nt: TGTGCCAGCAGCTTAGAAGGGGGCTTAAAGACCCAGTACTTC
cdr3_aa: CASSLEGGLKTQYF

j_call: TRBJ2-7
d_call: TRBD1
clone_size: few
cdr3_length: 15
v_call: TRBV30
cdr3_nt: TGTGCCTGTATGACAGGGACCGATAGCTCCTACGAGCAGTACTTC
cdr3_aa: CACMTGTDSSYEQYF

j_call: TRBJ2-7
d_call: TRBD1
clone_size: many
cdr3_length: 16
v_call: TRBV2
cdr3_nt: TGTGCCAGCAGTGAAGCCAGGACAGGGGGGGGGTACGAGCAGTACTTC
cdr3_aa: CASSEARTGGGYEQYF

j_call: TRBJ2-5
d_call: TRBD2
clone_size: few
cdr3_length: 13
v_call: TRBV7-2
cdr3_nt: TGTGCCAGCAGCTGGAGCGGGAGCGAGACCCAGTACTTC
cdr3_aa: CASSWSGSETQYF

j_call: TRBJ2-1
d_call: .
clone_size: .
cdr3_length: 14
v_call: TRBV19
cdr3_nt: TGTGCCAGTAGTCGAGCCTTGGGCTACAATGAGCAGTTCTTC
cdr3_aa: CASSRALGYNEQFF

j_call: TRBJ2-7
d_call: .
clone_size: many
cdr3_length: 14
v_call: TRBV5-6
cdr3_nt: TGTGCCAGCAGCTTGGGCAGCCGGTCCTACGAGCAGTACTTC
cdr3_aa: CASSLGSRSYEQYF

j_call: TRBJ2-7
d_call: .
clone_size: .
cdr3_length: 15
v_call: TRBV10-3
cdr3_nt: TGTGCCATCAGTGACTCCAGGGGAGGGATCTACGAGCAGTACTTC
cdr3_aa: CAISDSRGGIYEQYF

j_call: TRBJ2-1
d_call: TRBD2
clone_size: .
cdr3_length: 19
v_call: TRBV6-1
cdr3_nt: TGTGCCAGCAGTTTCTGGACTAGCGGGAGAGGGAGCTCCTACAATGAGCAGTTCTTC
cdr3_aa: CASSFWTSGRGSSYNEQFF

j_call: TRBJ1-2
d_call: .
clone_size: many
cdr3_length: 13
v_call: TRBV12-3/TRBV12-4
cdr3_nt: TGTGCCAGCAGTTCCAGTCAGGGTTATGGCTACACCTTC
cdr3_aa: CASSSSQGYGYTF

j_call: TRBJ2-1
d_call: .
clone_size: many
cdr3_length: 14
v_call: TRBV11-2
cdr3_nt: TGTGCCAGCAGCTCGGCTAGACCTCCCAATGAGCAGTTCTTC
cdr3_aa: CASSSARPPNEQFF

j_call: TRBJ1-5
d_call: .
clone_size: few
cdr3_length: 13
v_call: TRBV5-5
cdr3_nt: TGTGCCAGCCAGAGGGGGAGCAATCAGCCCCAGCATTTT
cdr3_aa: CASQRGSNQPQHF

j_call: TRBJ2-3
d_call: .
clone_size: few
cdr3_length: 10
v_call: TRBV29-1
cdr3_nt: TGCAGCGTTTTCTCAGATACGCAGTATTTT
cdr3_aa: CSVFSDTQYF

j_call: TRBJ1-1
d_call: TRBD1
clone_size: .
cdr3_length: 16
v_call: TRBV18
cdr3_nt: TGTGCCAGCTCACCACCCGGGACAGTTTTGAACACTGAAGCTTTCTTT
cdr3_aa: CASSPPGTVLNTEAFF

j_call: TRBJ2-7
d_call: .
clone_size: many
cdr3_length: 14
v_call: TRBV3-1
cdr3_nt: TGTGCCAGCAGCCCGACTGGGGGCCGGAGGGAGCAGTACTTC
cdr3_aa: CASSPTGGRREQYF

j_call: TRBJ1-1
d_call: .
clone_size: many
cdr3_length: 14
v_call: TRBV7-9
cdr3_nt: TGCGCCAGCAGCTTGTCTGGGACGAACACTGAAGCTTTCTTT
cdr3_aa: CASSLSGTNTEAFF

j_call: TRBJ1-5
d_call: .
clone_size: .
cdr3_length: 14
v_call: TRBV28
cdr3_nt: TGTGCCAGCAGCCACAGTTCGTTCGCTCAGCCCCAGCATTTT
cdr3_aa: CASSHSSFAQPQHF

j_call: TRBJ1-5
d_call: .
clone_size: .
cdr3_length: 16
v_call: TRBV15
cdr3_nt: TGTGCCACCAGCAGAGATATGGGGGACTTCAATCAGCCCCAGCATTTT
cdr3_aa: CATSRDMGDFNQPQHF